This entry features one T cell receptor (beta chain) sequence. Its antigen remains unknown. Mismatch with germline at one junction end may stem from a read error. The tumor samples were collected prior to definitive surgery or chemotherapy. The table came from immunoSEQ multiplex PCR; TCRdb's copy has only in-frame clones and leaves some out. The sample records around 30,000 clones, around 80% being singletons. The sample comes from a study of high-grade serous ovarian cancer treatment subgroups. Background on the study: Each sample yielded on average around 7,300 unique TCR beta rearrangements from approximately 13,000 reads. Whole-study results and caveats: Without spatial data, bulk sequencing limits insight into HGSC tumor diversity. CDR1 and CDR2 were left unanalyzed; analyses focused on CDR3.

This clonotype originated in a human donor with high-grade serous ovarian cancer. Sequencing input: tumor tissue.

The CDR3 region has the DNA TGTGCTAGCAGCTTAAAATCGGGAGGTCGCTACGAGCAGTACTTC. As protein: CASSLKSGGRYEQYF. The genes are TRBV7-7 and TRBJ2-7; 7 bases are shared with TRBD2. Germline lookup yields CDR1 SSHAT and CDR2 FNYEAQ (reference sequence). The CDR3 runs to 15 residues.